This T cell receptor beta chain was identified during a study of control samples from healthy donors and cancer patients. Libraries were prepared by immunoSEQ multiplex PCR; TCRdb keeps only in-frame clonotypes and omits some of them. The table shows about 120,000 clones, with around nine tenths occurring only once. Deletions cut 0 bases from V and 0 bases from J, with 6 bases between. This CDR3 comprises 14 residues. CDR1 is SGDLS and CDR2 is YYNGEE in the germline V gene. The genes are TRBV9 and TRBJ2-5; TRBD1 might be the D (6 bases). The specimen sequenced was blood. This receptor was identified in a man younger than 35 in good health. CDR3 sequence reads: CASSVGTDQETQYF. For the CDR3, the DNA is TGTGCCAGCAGCGTAGGGACAGACCAAGAGACCCAGTACTTC.